One T cell receptor (beta chain) is described in this entry. This clone was counted between two and nine times. Its binding antigen is unknown. Qualities for individual bases were not recorded, and no much larger clone is one base off. The High Capacity cDNA Reverse Transcription Kit was used to reverse transcribe all of the isolated RNA, meaning that expressed TCRB transcripts were what got sequenced. Naive, central memory and regulatory T cell samples underwent deep immunoSEQ sequencing, averaging about 3.5 million total reads per sample. After sorted cells were lysed in RLT buffer, RNA was extracted with DNase-treated RNeasy Micro or Mini kits, with the choice depending on cell number. To prevent cross-contamination, each cell subset was processed individually, whereas patient and healthy donor samples were processed jointly. Using the immunoSEQ multiplex PCR, TCRB sequences were amplified from cDNA into 87-bp fragments spanning the CDR3 region. Amplicons were sequenced on the Illumina HiSeq platform. As for how the authors treated the data: PCR bias was computationally corrected using synthetic template baselines, reads within Hamming distance 2 were collapsed, and singletons that could not be merged were discarded. Reads were aligned against IMGT to assign V, D and J genes, CDR3 length and insertions or deletions at six rearrangement sites. Within each subset, clonotype counts were normalized to the number of sorted cells before true diversity and Gini coefficients were calculated with the tcR R package. The overlap coefficient, calculated on TCRB nucleotide sequences, was used to quantify repertoire sharing. Out-of-frame TCRB sequences from naive cells were analyzed as a proxy for the pre-selection repertoire. TCRdb mirrors the immuneACCESS table, restricted to in-frame sequences. Some clones are absent from its copies; in checked studies, under half trace to an unresolved V gene, and the reason for the others is unknown. That table furnishes V, J and clone size, whereas the DNA furnished D and trimming. The sample table shows hundreds of thousands of clones, and over 12% are seen once. The ten most abundant clones make up approximately 0.042% of the sample.

The data are from a study of beta chain features in type 1 diabetes (dated by TCRdb to 2017 to 2018). At the level of the whole study: No differences in mean age, gender distribution, total cell number or subset yield were found between patients and healthy donors. A total of about 100,000,000 sorted cells were examined across all samples, and RNA yield correlated strongly with the number of cells per subset. In the study, recently diagnosed type 1 diabetes patients and matched healthy donors were compared on the TCRB repertoires of their sorted circulating CD4+ T cell subsets. Whereas all 28 donors provided naive and central memory subsets, regulatory and stem cell-like memory subsets were isolated from just 8 patients and about eight healthy donors.

Study-level results and caveats: At VDJ recombination sites, type 1 diabetes patients had fewer insertions and more deleted nucleotides, which implies abnormalities in thymic rearrangement. A moderate but significant shortening of TCRB CDR3 length was observed in type 1 diabetes patients in all four CD4+ subsets. HLA sub-analyses involved small numbers of individuals, so any influence of HLA type on TCRB rearrangement remained unresolved. Sequencing cDNA rather than genomic DNA could over-represent highly expressing activated cells, although activation and CD3 levels did not differ between groups. Naive, central memory and regulatory TCRB repertoires appeared to be more alike among patients than among healthy donors. PCR might favor shorter templates, but patient and control samples were amplified and corrected together, so any skew would affect both groups equally.

The CDR3 has 19 amino acids, counting the end cysteine and phenylalanine. The only DNA kept is the CDR3, 57 bases in frame from the first base. For CDR1 and CDR2, the germline V gene (reference sequence) lists LNHDA and SQIVND. Here V drops 3 bases and J drops 5 bases, and the junction holds 15 bases not matched to any gene. Each donor gave one peripheral blood draw, averaging approximately 0.11 L, which was collected into heparinised tubes. A BD FACSAria II was used to sort naive, central memory, regulatory and stem cell-like memory CD4+ T cells with a panel that included CD45RO, CCR7, CD25, CD127, CD95 and CD27. Purity was above 95% for every sorted population. PBMCs were isolated right away by Lymphoprep density gradient centrifugation and were stained directly, without culture. Samples were stained and sorted in pairs, with one healthy donor and one patient per experiment, so that batch effects were minimized.

The sample comprised naive CD4+ T cells from blood. The intended sense of this specimen's cell subset or site label: true naive CD4+ T cells. The sequence was obtained from a man aged 18 to 29 with type 1 diabetes. The V and J segments used are TRBV19 and TRBJ2-6, with 8 junctional bases fitting TRBD1. The CDR3 in this case is CASSMSGGDPGSWANVLTF. The DNA sequence reads TGTGCCAGTAGTATGTCAGGGGGCGATCCGGGTTCGTGGGCCAACGTCCTGACTTTC.